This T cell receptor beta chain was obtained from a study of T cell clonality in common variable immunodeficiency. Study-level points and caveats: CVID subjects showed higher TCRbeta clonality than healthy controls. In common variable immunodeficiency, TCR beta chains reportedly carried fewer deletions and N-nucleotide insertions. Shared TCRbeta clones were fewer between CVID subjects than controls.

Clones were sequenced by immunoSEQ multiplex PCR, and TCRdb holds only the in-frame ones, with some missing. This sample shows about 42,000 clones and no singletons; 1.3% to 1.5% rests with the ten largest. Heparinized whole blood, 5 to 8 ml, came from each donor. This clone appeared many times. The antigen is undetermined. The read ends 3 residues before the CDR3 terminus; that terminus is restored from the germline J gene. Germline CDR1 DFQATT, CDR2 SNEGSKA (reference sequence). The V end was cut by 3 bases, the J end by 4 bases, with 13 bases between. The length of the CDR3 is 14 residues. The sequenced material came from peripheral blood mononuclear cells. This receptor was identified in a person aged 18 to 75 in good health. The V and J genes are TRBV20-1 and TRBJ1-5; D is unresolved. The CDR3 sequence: CSASRGLANQPQHF. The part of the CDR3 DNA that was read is TGCAGTGCTAGTCGGGGATTAGCAAATCAGCCC.